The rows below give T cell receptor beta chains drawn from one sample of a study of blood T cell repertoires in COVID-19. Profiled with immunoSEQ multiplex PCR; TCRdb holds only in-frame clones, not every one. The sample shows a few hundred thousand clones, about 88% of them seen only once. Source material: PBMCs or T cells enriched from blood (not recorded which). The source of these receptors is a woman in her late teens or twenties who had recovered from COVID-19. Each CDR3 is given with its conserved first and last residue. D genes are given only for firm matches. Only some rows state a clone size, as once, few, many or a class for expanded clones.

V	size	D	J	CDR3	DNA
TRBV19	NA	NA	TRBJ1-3	CASSIPGGSGNTIYF	TGTGCCAGTAGTATCCCGGGGGGATCGGGAAACACCATATATTTT
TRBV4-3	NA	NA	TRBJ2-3	CASSKESLRDTQYF	TGCGCCAGCAGCAAAGAGAGTTTGAGAGATACGCAGTATTTT
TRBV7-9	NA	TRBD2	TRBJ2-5	CASSLGTSGDQETQYF	TGTGCCAGCAGCTTAGGGACTAGCGGGGACCAAGAGACCCAGTACTTC
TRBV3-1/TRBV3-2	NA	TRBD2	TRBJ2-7	CASGTSGAPGQYF	TGTGCCAGCGGGACTAGCGGGGCCCCAGGGCAGTACTTC
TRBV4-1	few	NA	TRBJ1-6	CASSQFPTGNSPLHF	TGCGCCAGCAGCCAATTCCCGACAGGAAATTCACCCCTCCACTTT
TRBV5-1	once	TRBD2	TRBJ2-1	CASSLVLAGGLINEQFF	TGCGCCAGCAGCTTGGTCCTAGCGGGGGGCTTAATAAATGAGCAGTTCTTC
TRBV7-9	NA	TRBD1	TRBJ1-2	CASSSTGQGTHRF	TGTGCCAGCAGCTCGACAGGGCAGGGTACCCACCGCTTC
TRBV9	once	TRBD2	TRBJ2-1	CASARGASGDRSYNEQFF	TGTGCCAGCGCCAGGGGGGCTAGCGGGGATCGCTCCTACAATGAGCAGTTCTTC
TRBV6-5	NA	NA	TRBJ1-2	CASSYSGAVYGYTF	TGTGCCAGCAGTTACTCTGGGGCCGTCTATGGCTACACCTTC
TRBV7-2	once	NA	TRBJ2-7	CASSLAQGYEQYF	TGTGCCAGCAGCTTAGCCCAGGGTTACGAGCAGTACTTC
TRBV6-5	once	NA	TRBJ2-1	CASSRALYGNEQFF	TGTGCCAGCAGCAGGGCCCTTTACGGGAATGAGCAGTTCTTC
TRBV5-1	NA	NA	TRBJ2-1	CASSPGGGTYNEQFF	TGCGCCAGCAGCCCGGGGGGCGGAACCTACAATGAGCAGTTCTTC
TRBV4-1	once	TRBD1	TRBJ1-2	CASSHRQGGGYTF	TGCGCCAGCAGCCATAGACAGGGGGGCGGCTACACCTTC
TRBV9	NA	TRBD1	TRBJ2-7	CASSVRTGAYEQYF	TGTGCCAGCAGCGTCCGGACAGGGGCCTACGAGCAGTACTTC
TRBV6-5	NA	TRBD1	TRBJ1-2	CASQGAPNYGYTF	TGTGCCAGTCAGGGGGCGCCTAACTATGGCTACACCTTC
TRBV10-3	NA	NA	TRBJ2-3	CAISDSKGPGETDTQYF	TGTGCCATCAGTGACTCTAAGGGGCCGGGGGAGACAGATACGCAGTATTTT
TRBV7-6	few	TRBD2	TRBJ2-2	CASSHGLAGGNTGELFF	TGTGCCAGCAGCCACGGACTAGCGGGGGGGAACACCGGGGAGCTGTTTTTT
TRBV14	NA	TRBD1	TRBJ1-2	CASSRTGIDGYTF	TGTGCCAGCAGCCGGACAGGGATCGATGGCTACACCTTC
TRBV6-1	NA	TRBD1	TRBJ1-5	CASSQGGQGARQPQHF	TGTGCCAGCAGTCAAGGCGGGCAGGGGGCTCGTCAGCCCCAGCATTTT
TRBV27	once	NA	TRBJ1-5	CASSYSGGDQPQHF	TGTGCCAGCAGTTATTCTGGGGGCGATCAGCCCCAGCATTTT
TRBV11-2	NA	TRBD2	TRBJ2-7	CASSLGERGGYEQYF	TGTGCCAGCAGCTTAGGGGAACGGGGGGGGTACGAGCAGTACTTC
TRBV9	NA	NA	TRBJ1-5	CASSRTESNQPQHF	TGTGCCAGCAGCCGGACAGAGAGCAATCAGCCCCAGCATTTT
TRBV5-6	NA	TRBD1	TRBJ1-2	CASSSWDRAGAYDYGYTF	TGTGCCAGCAGCTCGTGGGACAGGGCGGGGGCATATGACTATGGCTACACCTTC
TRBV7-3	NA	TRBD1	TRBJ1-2	CASSLNPGGNYGYTF	TGTGCCAGCAGCTTAAATCCAGGGGGCAACTATGGCTACACCTTC
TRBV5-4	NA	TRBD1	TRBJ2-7	CASSSTGGAGEQYF	TGTGCCAGCAGCTCGACAGGGGGCGCGGGAGAGCAGTACTTC
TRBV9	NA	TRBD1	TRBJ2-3	CASSVSTGGHTDTQYF	TGTGCCAGCAGCGTGTCGACAGGGGGCCACACAGATACGCAGTATTTT
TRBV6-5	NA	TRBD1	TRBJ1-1	CASSYSRQGANTEAFF	TGTGCCAGCAGTTACTCTAGACAGGGGGCGAACACTGAAGCTTTCTTT
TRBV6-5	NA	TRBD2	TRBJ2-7	CASSPLVAGSYEQYF	TGTGCCAGCAGCCCCCTCGTAGCGGGATCCTACGAGCAGTACTTC
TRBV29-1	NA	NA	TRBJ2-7	CSVEVPNYEQYF	TGCAGCGTTGAGGTACCTAACTACGAGCAGTACTTC
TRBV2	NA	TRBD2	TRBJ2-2	CASSEAPSGGMEKTGELFF	TGTGCCAGCAGTGAAGCTCCCAGCGGGGGAATGGAGAAAACCGGGGAGCTGTTTTTT
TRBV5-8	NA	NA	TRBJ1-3	CASGANTIYF	TGTGCCAGTGGGGCAAACACCATATATTTT
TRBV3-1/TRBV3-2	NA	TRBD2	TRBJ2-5	CASSQGLAGQETQYF	TGTGCCAGCAGCCAGGGACTAGCGGGCCAAGAGACCCAGTACTTC
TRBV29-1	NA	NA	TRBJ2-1	CSVEANPDNEQFF	TGCAGCGTTGAGGCCAACCCAGACAATGAGCAGTTCTTC
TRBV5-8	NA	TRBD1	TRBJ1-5	CASSFKGASHQPQHF	TGTGCCAGCAGCTTTAAGGGGGCGAGTCATCAGCCCCAGCATTTT
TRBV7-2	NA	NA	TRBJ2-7	CASSLVQGPPSYEQYF	TGTGCCAGCAGCTTAGTTCAGGGCCCTCCCTCCTACGAGCAGTACTTC
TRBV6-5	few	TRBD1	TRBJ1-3	CASMTGRIGNTIYF	TGTGCCTCTATGACAGGGAGGATTGGAAACACCATATATTTT
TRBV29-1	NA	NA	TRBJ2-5	CSVVGAAIQETQYF	TGCAGCGTTGTAGGGGCAGCAATCCAAGAGACCCAGTACTTC
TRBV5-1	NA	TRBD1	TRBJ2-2	CASSLTQGQGAGTGELFF	TGCGCCAGCAGCTTGACTCAGGGACAGGGGGCTGGGACCGGGGAGCTGTTTTTT
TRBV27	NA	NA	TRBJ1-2	CASSLNGPTPGSYTF	TGTGCCAGCAGTTTAAACGGGCCCACCCCCGGGAGCTACACCTTC
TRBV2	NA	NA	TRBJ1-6	CASSEGQGITPLHF	TGTGCCAGCAGTGAAGGGCAGGGTATAACACCCCTCCACTTT
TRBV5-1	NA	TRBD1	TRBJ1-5	CASSLGTVENQPQHF	TGCGCCAGCAGCTTAGGGACAGTAGAAAATCAGCCCCAGCATTTT
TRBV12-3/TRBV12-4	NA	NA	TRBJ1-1	CASTLGPNTEAFF	TGTGCCAGCACCCTGGGCCCGAACACTGAAGCTTTCTTT
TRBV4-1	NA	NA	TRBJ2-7	CASSQDLTWEEQYF	TGCGCCAGCAGCCAAGATCTTACCTGGGAGGAGCAGTACTTC
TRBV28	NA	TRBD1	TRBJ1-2	CASSFRGQGGGYTF	TGTGCCAGCAGTTTTCGGGGACAGGGAGGCGGCTACACCTTC
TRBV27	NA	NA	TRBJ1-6	CASRVTNNSPLHF	TGTGCCAGCAGGGTGACTAATAATTCACCCCTCCACTTT
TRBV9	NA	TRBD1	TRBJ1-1	CASRDTTGGENTEAFF	TGTGCCAGCAGGGATACTACAGGGGGCGAGAACACTGAAGCTTTCTTT
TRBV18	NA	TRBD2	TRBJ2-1	CASSQSGGTYNEQFF	TGTGCCAGCTCACAAAGCGGGGGGACCTACAATGAGCAGTTCTTC
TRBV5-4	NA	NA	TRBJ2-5	CASSLDREETQYF	TGTGCCAGCAGCCTGGACAGAGAAGAGACCCAGTACTTC
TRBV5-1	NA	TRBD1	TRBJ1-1	CASSSDRANAEAFF	TGCGCCAGCAGCTCGGACAGGGCGAACGCTGAAGCTTTCTTT
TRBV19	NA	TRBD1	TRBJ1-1	CARRDRGWGNTEAFF	TGTGCCAGGAGGGACAGGGGTTGGGGGAACACTGAAGCTTTCTTT
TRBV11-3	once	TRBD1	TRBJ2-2	CASSVGTAPNTGELFF	TGTGCCAGCAGCGTCGGGACAGCTCCGAACACCGGGGAGCTGTTTTTT